This is a list of T cell receptor beta chains from one sample in a study of T cells in Graves' hyperthyroidism and ophthalmopathy. One entry per CDR3 protein results from TCRdb running MiXCR on the multiplex PCR reads. There are some 400,000 distinct CDR3 sequences in the sample; approximately 13% occur only once, and roughly 20% lies in the top ten. The sample consisted of blood. The origin of the receptors is a man aged 25 to 40 with Graves' hyperthyroidism that later progressed to Graves' ophthalmopathy. The CDR3 runs from the conserved cysteine through the conserved F or W. D genes are given only for firm matches. Rows give clone size only sometimes, using once, few, many, or a class for an expanded clone.

D | J | length | V | size | CDR3 | DNA
NA | TRBJ2-1 | 13 | TRBV7-2 | many | CASSGRSGHEQFF | TGTGCCAGCAGCGGGCGGTCCGGTCATGAGCAGTTCTTC
NA | TRBJ2-2 | 15 | TRBV6-1 | few | CASRRVAWDTGELFF | TGTGCCAGCAGGCGGGTTGCTTGGGACACCGGGGAGCTGTTTTTT
NA | TRBJ1-1 | 13 | TRBV5-6 | few | CASSLGLNAEAFF | TGTGCCAGCAGCCTCGGACTTAATGCTGAAGCTTTCTTT
NA | TRBJ2-7 | 15 | TRBV6-1 | many | CASSEALQGSYEQYF | TGTGCCAGCAGTGAAGCGTTGCAGGGCTCCTACGAGCAGTACTTC
NA | TRBJ1-3 | 14 | TRBV12-3/TRBV12-4 | few | CASSRTVFGNTIYF | TGTGCCAGCAGCCGCACGGTATTCGGAAACACCATATATTTT
NA | TRBJ2-7 | 14 | TRBV6-6 | many | CASSYSKIPYEQYF | TGTGCCAGCAGTTACTCGAAAATTCCCTACGAGCAGTACTTC
NA | TRBJ1-2 | 14 | TRBV20-1 | many | CSASPGSANYGYTF | TGCAGTGCTAGCCCGGGAAGCGCTAACTATGGCTACACCTTC
NA | TRBJ2-1 | 16 | TRBV10-1 | NA | CASSESRAASYNEQFF | TGCGCCAGCAGTGAGTCAAGGGCAGCTTCCTACAATGAGCAGTTCTTC
NA | TRBJ1-6 | 13 | TRBV20-1 | NA | CSATRDYNSPLHF | TGCAGTGCAACCCGGGACTATAATTCACCCCTCCACTTT
NA | TRBJ1-2 | 15 | TRBV30 | NA | CAWSGEGQSYYGYTF | TGTGCCTGGAGTGGCGAGGGACAATCGTACTATGGCTACACCTTC
NA | TRBJ1-5 | 14 | TRBV30 | NA | CAWSVVGGNQPPHF | TGTGCCTGGAGTGTTGTTGGGGGGAATCAGCCCCCGCATTTT
NA | TRBJ1-1 | 15 | TRBV5-1 | NA | CASSLGPTEKFEAFF | TGCGCCAGCAGCTTGGGGCCGACAGAAAAATTTGAAGCTTTCTTT
NA | TRBJ2-1 | 15 | TRBV7-3 | many | CASSPMTGGRVEQFF | TGTGCCAGCAGCCCTATGACGGGGGGCCGGGTTGAGCAGTTCTTC
NA | TRBJ1-5 | 13 | TRBV11-2 | many | CASSLGQNQPQHF | TGTGCCAGCAGCTTAGGACAAAATCAGCCCCAGCATTTT
NA | TRBJ1-2 | 17 | TRBV28 | few | CASSPNPAEGYRNGYTF | TGTGCCAGCAGTCCAAATCCCGCGGAAGGGTATAGGAATGGCTACACCTTC
TRBD1 | TRBJ1-2 | 14 | TRBV12-3/TRBV12-4 | many | CASRLTTGVDGYTF | TGTGCCAGCAGGCTGACGACAGGGGTAGACGGCTACACCTTC
TRBD1 | TRBJ2-3 | 16 | TRBV20-1 | many | CSARGGGQGGTDTQYF | TGCAGTGCTAGGGGGGGGGGACAGGGGGGCACAGATACGCAGTATTTT
TRBD1 | TRBJ1-2 | 14 | TRBV7-9 | NA | CASSSRQGAFGYTF | TGTGCCAGCAGCTCCAGACAGGGGGCTTTCGGCTACACCTTC
NA | TRBJ1-3 | 14 | TRBV7-2 | many | CASSSFSRGNTIYF | TGTGCCAGCAGCTCGTTCTCCAGGGGAAACACCATATATTTT
NA | TRBJ1-6 | 18 | TRBV5-1 | NA | CASSQGSGVGSYNSPLHF | TGCGCCAGCAGCCAGGGCAGCGGGGTAGGCTCCTATAATTCACCCCTCCACTTT
NA | TRBJ1-1 | 12 | TRBV3-1 | many | CASSQGRPEAFF | TGTGCCAGCAGCCAGGGAAGGCCTGAAGCTTTCTTT
NA | TRBJ1-2 | 14 | TRBV18 | NA | CASSPRFYNYGYTF | TGTGCCAGCTCACCACGGTTTTATAACTATGGCTACACCTTC
NA | TRBJ2-2 | 16 | TRBV12-3/TRBV12-4 | many | CASSSGGGLGIGELFF | TGTGCCAGCAGCTCCGGAGGAGGGTTGGGTATCGGGGAGCTGTTTTTT
NA | TRBJ1-2 | 13 | TRBV5-1 | few | CASSEGNPDGYTF | TGCGCCAGCAGCGAAGGGAACCCCGACGGCTACACCTTC
NA | TRBJ1-4 | 15 | TRBV19 | few | CASSHTGEDNEKLFF | TGTGCCAGTAGTCATACGGGAGAGGATAATGAAAAACTGTTTTTT
TRBD2 | TRBJ2-5 | 19 | TRBV7-3 | NA | CASSPHGLAGGSSGETQYF | TGTGCCAGCAGCCCCCACGGACTAGCGGGGGGTTCGTCTGGAGAGACCCAGTACTTC
TRBD1 | TRBJ1-4 | 14 | TRBV5-6 | few | CASSWDREGEKLFF | TGTGCCAGCAGCTGGGACAGGGAAGGTGAAAAACTGTTTTTT
TRBD2 | TRBJ2-2 | 19 | TRBV12-3/TRBV12-4 | many | CASSLASYGGGLNTGELFF | TGTGCCAGCAGTTTAGCCTCCTACGGCGGGGGGCTGAACACCGGGGAGCTGTTTTTT
NA | TRBJ1-4 | 14 | TRBV5-1 | few | CASSSGTRNEKLFF | TGCGCCAGCAGCTCCGGGACAAGGAATGAAAAACTGTTTTTT
TRBD1 | TRBJ2-3 | 13 | TRBV5-6 | NA | CATLSRGTDTQYF | TGTGCCACCTTGAGCAGGGGGACAGATACGCAGTATTTT
NA | TRBJ2-7 | 16 | TRBV12-3/TRBV12-4 | many | CASSLWGSSSSYEQYF | TGTGCCAGCAGTTTATGGGGCAGCTCAAGCTCCTACGAGCAGTACTTC
NA | TRBJ1-5 | 17 | TRBV7-9 | NA | CASSLWAVGGMSQPQHF | TGTGCCAGCAGCTTATGGGCGGTGGGGGGGATGAGCCAGCCCCAGCATTTT
TRBD1 | TRBJ1-5 | 15 | TRBV6-1 | many | CASSERGGGNQPQHF | TGTGCCAGCAGTGAACGAGGGGGCGGCAATCAGCCCCAGCATTTT
NA | TRBJ2-7 | 18 | TRBV11-3 | few | CASSLDVDRALPPYEQYF | TGTGCCAGCAGCTTAGATGTGGATCGGGCCCTACCTCCCTACGAGCAGTACTTC
NA | TRBJ1-4 | 11 | TRBV30 | many | CACSLQEKLFF | TGTGCCTGCTCCTTACAGGAAAAACTGTTTTTT
NA | TRBJ2-2 | 13 | TRBV10-3 | NA | CAIKERNTGELFF | TGTGCCATCAAGGAGCGGAACACCGGGGAGCTGTTTTTT
TRBD2 | TRBJ2-7 | 20 | TRBV2 | many | CASRQASGLAGARSSYEQYF | TGTGCCAGCAGGCAGGCCTCGGGACTAGCGGGGGCCCGAAGCTCCTACGAGCAGTACTTC
NA | TRBJ2-7 | 12 | TRBV10-3 | NA | CAISTSGDEQYF | TGTGCCATCAGTACCTCAGGAGACGAGCAGTACTTC
TRBD1 | TRBJ1-5 | 15 | TRBV28 | many | CASTLQGAGNQPQHF | TGTGCCAGCACCCTACAGGGGGCGGGCAATCAGCCCCAGCATTTT
TRBD1 | TRBJ1-5 | 19 | TRBV27 | many | CASSFLPRRQGKGNQPQHF | TGTGCCAGCAGTTTTTTACCGAGGAGACAGGGGAAGGGAAATCAGCCCCAGCATTTT
NA | TRBJ2-1 | 10 | TRBV20-1 | few | CRTSFNEQFF | TGCCGTACCAGTTTCAATGAGCAGTTCTTC
NA | TRBJ2-7 | 14 | TRBV7-8 | many | CASSYRDLETEQYF | TGTGCCAGCAGCTACCGGGACCTGGAGACCGAGCAGTACTTC
TRBD1 | TRBJ1-5 | 15 | TRBV28 | many | CASSLRGTVFQPQHF | TGTGCCAGCAGTTTGCGGGGGACAGTATTTCAGCCCCAGCATTTT
TRBD2 | TRBJ2-3 | 18 | TRBV7-3 | few | CASSPRRASGGRTDTQYF | TGTGCCAGCAGCCCAAGGAGGGCTAGCGGGGGTCGCACAGATACGCAGTATTTT
NA | TRBJ1-5 | 16 | TRBV29-1 | many | CSVEAIGRCINQPQHF | TGCAGCGTTGAGGCCATAGGCAGGTGCATCAATCAGCCCCAGCATTTT
NA | TRBJ1-1 | 14 | TRBV7-2 | many | CASTSGRAVTEAFF | TGTGCCAGCACTTCAGGTAGGGCAGTTACTGAAGCTTTCTTT
NA | TRBJ1-2 | 13 | TRBV20-1 | many | CSAREQAHYGYTF | TGCAGTGCTAGAGAACAAGCACACTATGGCTACACCTTC
TRBD1 | TRBJ2-5 | 19 | TRBV7-2 | many | CASSLDWRSDRGSRETQYF | TGTGCCAGCAGCTTAGATTGGCGGTCGGACAGGGGGTCACGAGAGACCCAGTACTTC
NA | TRBJ1-6 | 13 | TRBV7-2 | many | CASSRQSGSPLHF | TGTGCCAGCAGCCGACAGTCTGGCTCACCCCTCCACTTT
NA | TRBJ2-3 | 14 | TRBV7-2 | NA | CASSLWRDTDTQYF | TGTGCCAGCAGCTTATGGCGGGACACAGATACGCAGTATTTT
NA | TRBJ1-5 | 12 | TRBV12-3/TRBV12-4 | many | CASSLSMQPQHF | TGTGCCAGCAGTTTGTCGATGCAGCCCCAGCATTTT
NA | TRBJ2-5 | 15 | TRBV5-5 | many | CASSLDRTWGETQYF | TGTGCCAGCAGCTTGGATAGGACATGGGGAGAGACCCAGTACTTC
NA | TRBJ2-3 | 15 | TRBV7-9 | many | CASSFRGGDTDTQYF | TGTGCCAGCAGCTTTAGAGGGGGAGACACAGATACGCAGTATTTT
NA | TRBJ2-5 | 13 | TRBV5-6 | few | CASGVTGEETQYF | TGTGCCAGCGGGGTCACGGGAGAAGAGACCCAGTACTTC
NA | TRBJ2-1 | 16 | TRBV4-1 | NA | CASRPNQGAGGHEQFF | TGCGCCAGCAGACCGAACCAGGGGGCGGGGGGTCATGAGCAGTTCTTC
NA | TRBJ1-2 | 14 | TRBV29-1 | NA | CSVDSIRAAHGYTF | TGCAGCGTTGATAGTATTCGGGCAGCCCATGGCTACACCTTC
TRBD1 | TRBJ1-5 | 14 | TRBV5-6 | many | CASSGGTGHQPQHF | TGTGCCAGCAGCGGCGGGACAGGGCATCAGCCCCAGCATTTT